This TCR beta chain was obtained from a study of breast tumors, draining lymph nodes, adjacent tissues (dated by TCRdb to 2016 to 2018). Concerning the study at large: In breast cancer patients, the study compared the TCR beta repertoires of tumor, adjacent nontumor tissue and axillary lymph nodes. The study aimed to assess the relationships and possible T-cell exchange between tumor, surrounding tissue and draining lymph node repertoires in human breast cancer.

Reading from cysteine to phenylalanine, the CDR3 counts 13 amino acids. Of all the DNA, just the CDR3 is kept, 39 bases in frame from base 1. For CDR1 and CDR2, the germline V gene lists LGHNT and FRNRAP. Relative to germline, V is missing 5 bases and J is missing 3 bases, with 3 bases of the junction outside any gene match. The lymph node samples were taken from the axillary draining lymph nodes of breast cancer patients. This clonotype showed up many times. Its binding antigen is unknown. No much larger clone exists at a distance of one base, and base qualities are not known. Data came from an Illumina HiSeq 2000. Multiplex PCR amplification was used to generate the TCR beta chain libraries. High-throughput sequencing was used to analyze the amplified TCR beta chain products. Clones were called with MiXCR by TCRdb after fastp trimmed the public reads at Q25, and only in-frame beta chains were retained. Records with the same CDR3 protein are collapsed into one entry carrying the most frequent genes and DNA. For this sample there are about 300,000 distinct CDR3 sequences; around 30% appear just once. The leading ten clones occupy around 1.1% of the sample.

Here is what the overall study found, with its caveats: In luminal-like breast cancer, tumor and nontumor tissue repertoires resembled each other significantly more than in basal-like breast cancer. Tumors showed preferential V and J gene usage, and their T-cell repertoire diversity fell below that of lymph nodes yet above that of nontumor tissue. A scenario in which most tumor T cells derive from the lymph node and then expand within tumor tissue was judged to be consistent with the data. Rather than being directly demonstrated, the conclusion that tumor T cells originate in lymph nodes was presented as consistent with a hypothesis.

The clonotype originates from a female donor with breast cancer. Some clones in this sample may be carry-over from other donors' samples. In this chain, TRBV12-5 is recombined with TRBJ1-2; 7 bases in between match TRBD1. The material sequenced was axillary lymph node tissue. This receptor has the CDR3 CASGLGTDYGYTF. The DNA sequence is TGTGCTAGTGGTCTGGGGACAGACTATGGCTACACCTTC.